The 2 T cell receptor beta chains presented below share a single source sample, sequenced in a study of neoadjuvant nivolumab and ipilimumab in lung cancer (dated by TCRdb to about 2020). The time point label corresponds to: pretherapy, before neoadjuvant immune checkpoint inhibitors. Library creation used the immunoSEQ multiplex PCR assay. In its TCRdb copy, this immuneACCESS table keeps in-frame sequences only and misses some clones. Where compared with another copy, unresolved V genes explain less than half of these, and the others have no known cause. The sample table holds 40,000 to 55,000 clones, of which roughly 89% were seen once. Approximately 3.7% of the sample comes from the top ten. The sequences come from blood, collected before neoadjuvant nivolumab, alone or with ipilimumab. All receptors derive from an adult with non-small cell lung cancer. Some clones in this sample may be carry-over from other donors' samples.

The chain joins TRBV11-2 to TRBJ2-1; D might be TRBD1 (6 bases). Germline values: CDR1 SGHAT, CDR2 FQNNGV. This CDR3 contains 14 residues. V gave up 1 base and J gave up 5 bases, with 9 bases separating them. The CDR3 is CASSLGGGDNEQFF. The CDR3 bases are TGTGCCAGCAGCTTAGGAGGGGGTGACAATGAGCAGTTCTTC.

This clone was picked up one time. The V gene is TRBV4-1, the J gene TRBJ2-1; TRBD2 is a possible D gene (6 bases). CDR1 MGHRA and CDR2 YSYEKL come from the germline V gene. Trimming removed 1 base from V and 4 bases from J, with 14 bases in between. The CDR3 is made up of 16 amino acids. The chain's CDR3 is CASSQVGLATYNEQFF. Written as DNA, the CDR3 is TGCGCCAGCAGCCAAGTCGGGCTAGCGACATACAATGAGCAGTTCTTC.